This T cell receptor beta chain was sequenced in a study of response to subunit inactivated influenza vaccine. Whole-study findings and limits: Authors suggested seasonal influenza vaccinations each recruit few new T cells.

As concerns this clonotype: Its target is unknown.

TCRdb used MiXCR to reprocess the RT-PCR reads, holding one entry per CDR3 protein. The data show more than 700,000 distinct CDR3 sequences, around 20% seen once. CDR3 length: 13 amino acids. Trimming cost V 1 base and J 3 bases, with 7 bases left between them. Per germline, CDR1 MNHNS and CDR2 SASEGT. The clonotype was recovered from a man in his fifties or sixties who received an inactivated influenza vaccine. Sequenced here: PBMCs from blood, sampled roughly 5 days after vaccination. The chain links TRBV6-1 to TRBJ2-7; D possibly corresponds to TRBD1 (6 bases). In DNA form, the CDR3 reads TGTGCCAGCAGTGAAGGGGGGCACTACGAGCAGTACTTC. This translates into CASSEGGHYEQYF.